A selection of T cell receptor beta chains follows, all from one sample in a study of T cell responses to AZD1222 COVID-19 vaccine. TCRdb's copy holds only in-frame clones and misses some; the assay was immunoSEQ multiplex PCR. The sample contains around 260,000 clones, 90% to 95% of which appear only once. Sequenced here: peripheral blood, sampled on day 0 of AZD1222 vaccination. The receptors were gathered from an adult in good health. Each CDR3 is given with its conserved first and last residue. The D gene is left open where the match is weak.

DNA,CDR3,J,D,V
TGCAGTGGAGGGGGGGAGACCCAGTACTTC,CSGGGETQYF,TRBJ2-5,NA,TRBV29-1
TGTGCCAGCAGCTTGCTAGGGGCTGAGCAGTTCTTC,CASSLLGAEQFF,TRBJ2-1,NA,TRBV7-9
TGTGCCAGCAGCCAAGTCACCAGGACACCCCTCCACTTT,CASSQVTRTPLHF,TRBJ1-6,NA,TRBV3-1/TRBV3-2
TGTGCCACCAGCAGAGCGCGAGGGACGAACACTGAAGCTTTCTTT,CATSRARGTNTEAFF,TRBJ1-1,NA,TRBV15
TGTGCCAGCAGCTCCCACAGGGGGCGGAATGAAAAACTGTTTTTT,CASSSHRGRNEKLFF,TRBJ1-4,TRBD1,TRBV11-2
TGTGCCAGCAGTTTAGGAGGACAGGGGTTCACCCAAGCTTTCTTT,CASSLGGQGFTQAFF,TRBJ1-1,TRBD1,TRBV27
TGTGCCAGCAGCGACAGATCCTACGAGCAGTACTTC,CASSDRSYEQYF,TRBJ2-7,NA,TRBV6-5
TGTGCCAGCTCACGTAGGACAAACTATGGCTACACCTTC,CASSRRTNYGYTF,TRBJ1-2,NA,TRBV2
TGTGCCAGCATCCAACAGGGGGCAGGGAATGAGCAGTTCTTC,CASIQQGAGNEQFF,TRBJ2-1,TRBD1,TRBV2
TGTGCCAGTAGCAGGGACGGCTCGATGGGCTACACCTTC,CASSRDGSMGYTF,TRBJ1-2,NA,TRBV19
TGTGCCATCAGTGACCGTGGGGGCGACACCATATATTTT,CAISDRGGDTIYF,TRBJ1-3,NA,TRBV10-3
TGTGCCAGCAGTGAGCACAGGGGGCAGGAGGGCTCCTACAATGAGCAGTTCTTC,CASSEHRGQEGSYNEQFF,TRBJ2-1,TRBD1,TRBV2
TGCGCCAGCAGCCCGTGGGGGGAGGATACGCAGTATTTT,CASSPWGEDTQYF,TRBJ2-3,NA,TRBV4-3
TGTGCCAGCAGCCCAGGGAGACCGTTCTTGGGGATCTATGGCTACACCTTC,CASSPGRPFLGIYGYTF,TRBJ1-2,NA,TRBV3-1/TRBV3-2
TGTGCCAGCACCAAAGGGACACCTCGTCGAACCATATATTTT,CASTKGTPRRTIYF,TRBJ1-3,NA,TRBV21-1
TGTGCCAGCAGTTACTCGGCAGCCCTGGAGCCCCAGCATTTT,CASSYSAALEPQHF,TRBJ1-5,NA,TRBV6-5
TGTGCCAGTAGTGGGTACCAAGAGACCCAGTACTTC,CASSGYQETQYF,TRBJ2-5,NA,TRBV19
TGCGCCAGCAGCTTGCGCTCGGGAGAGACCCAGTACTTC,CASSLRSGETQYF,TRBJ2-5,NA,TRBV5-1
TGTGCCAGCAGCCCGCTGGGGGCAGGGTCGGCTAACTATGGCTACACCTTC,CASSPLGAGSANYGYTF,TRBJ1-2,NA,TRBV7-9
TGTGCCAGCAGTTACGGGAGCGATAATTCACCCCTCCACTTT,CASSYGSDNSPLHF,TRBJ1-6,NA,TRBV6-6